This T cell receptor beta chain was observed in a study of OX40 agonist ivuxolimab in advanced cancers. Only in-frame clones appear in the TCRdb table, and some are missing; sequencing was by immunoSEQ multiplex PCR. The repertoire holds 95,000 to 100,000 clones, with 85% to 95% as singletons. This CDR3 spans 15 amino acids. V shed 6 bases and J shed 2 bases, with 14 bases lying between them. CDR1 is MGHDK and CDR2 is SYGVNS in the germline V gene. The chain employs TRBV25-1 and TRBJ1-3; D remains unclear. The specimen comprised CD4+ or CD8+ T cells sorted from blood, sampled in a trial of the OX40 agonist ivuxolimab. The TCR was taken from an adult with an advanced solid tumor such as melanoma, head and neck, liver or kidney cancer. The DNA for the CDR3 is TGTGCCAGCAGCCTTACAGCGGCAACTGGAAACACCATATATTTT. Its protein product is CASSLTAATGNTIYF.